This entry concerns a single TCR beta chain. This CDR3 contains 12 residues. V lost 7 bases, J lost 8 bases, and 5 bases stayed unmatched. CDR1 is SQVTM, CDR2 ANQGSEA, per germline. This record comes from a study of blood T cell repertoires in COVID-19. Study information: In each case, the material was cDNA or gDNA derived from T cells, B-cell-depleted T cells, or PBMCs.

Assay: immunoSEQ multiplex PCR; the TCRdb copy retains only in-frame clones and omits some. The top ten hold approximately 1.8% of the sample, which has 200,000 or so clones, under 90% seen once. The sample comprised PBMCs or T cells enriched from blood (not recorded which). The clonotype was recovered from a man between 60 and 75 years old who had recovered from COVID-19. The V call is TRBV29-1, the J call TRBJ2-1, with 10 positions matching TRBD1. Written as DNA, the CDR3 is TGCAGCGCCAGGACAGGGGGAGATGAGCAGTTCTTC. Amino acid sequence: CSARTGGDEQFF.